The clone carrying this T cell receptor beta chain was found a few times. Per the study methods: Cell counts per sample came from amplifying reference gene primers. Assay: immunoSEQ multiplex PCR; the TCRdb copy retains only in-frame clones and omits some. V and J calls and clone size are given by that table; D and trimming were obtained from the DNA. This sample has about 250,000 clones, with roughly 80% found just once. The CDR3 length is 16 residues. CDR1 is ENHRY and CDR2 is SYGVKD in the germline V gene. Deletions cut 2 bases from V and 4 bases from J, with 14 bases between. These data are taken from a study of blood T cell repertoires in COVID-19. Study as a whole: Specimens from acute and convalescent COVID-19 originated in the United States, Italy and Spain. T cells, B-cell-depleted T cells, or PBMCs supplied cDNA or gDNA.

The sequenced sample was peripheral blood. The receptor comes from a man aged 80 or over with acute or convalescent COVID-19. The rearrangement uses TRBV10-3 and TRBJ2-2; tentative D call: TRBD2 (7 bases). The CDR3 protein is CAISEGGALGTGELFF. The CDR3 bases are TGTGCCATCAGTGAGGGGGGGGCGCTCGGCACCGGGGAGCTGTTTTTT.